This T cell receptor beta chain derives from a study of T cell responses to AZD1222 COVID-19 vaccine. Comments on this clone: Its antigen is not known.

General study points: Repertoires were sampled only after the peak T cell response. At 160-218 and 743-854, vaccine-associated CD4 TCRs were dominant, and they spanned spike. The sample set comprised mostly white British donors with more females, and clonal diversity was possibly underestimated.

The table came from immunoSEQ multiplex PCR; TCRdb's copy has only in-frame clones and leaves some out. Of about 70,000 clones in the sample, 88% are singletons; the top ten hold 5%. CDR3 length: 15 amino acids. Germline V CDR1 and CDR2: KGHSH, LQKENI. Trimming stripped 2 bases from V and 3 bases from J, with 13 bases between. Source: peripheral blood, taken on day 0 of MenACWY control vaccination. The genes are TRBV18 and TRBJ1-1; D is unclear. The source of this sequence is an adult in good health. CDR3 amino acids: CASSPSGPGDTEAFF. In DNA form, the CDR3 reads TGTGCCAGCTCACCAAGTGGACCTGGGGACACTGAAGCTTTCTTT.